The rows below give T cell receptor beta chains drawn from one sample of a study of PD-1 blockade in classical Hodgkin lymphoma. Here immunoSEQ multiplex PCR was the method, and the copy in TCRdb shows in-frame clones only, minus some. The table has roughly 70,000 clones, about 93% seen once. Sequenced material: peripheral blood mononuclear cells (PBMCs). The source is a human donor with classical Hodgkin lymphoma. The CDR3 runs from the conserved cysteine through the conserved F or W.

16,TRBV6-1,CASSDLPRTYRNEQFF
15,TRBV5-1,CASSRPEGLNEKLFF
15,TRBV5-1,CASSPGQGGDTEAFF
15,TRBV19,CASSPRDRANYGYTF
12,TRBV19,CASSIEERVLTF
15,TRBV29-1,CSVEMVFGRGETQYF
13,TRBV10-3,CAITFGETGEQFF
14,TRBV27,CASIASGSYNEQFF
15,TRBV5-3,CARKGEGRPSYEQYF
16,TRBV25-1,CASSEGTGWSYNEQFF
16,TRBV6-5,CASSNYQGAPYNEQFF
15,TRBV18,CASSPFGQGSGGYTF
14,TRBV18,CASSPGLVSYEQYF
16,TRBV28,CASSLYTGGSAQPQHF
16,TRBV18,CASSIERGRFDTEAFF
12,TRBV28,CASSPGGQLPTF
13,TRBV7-2,CASSLERGNGYTF
13,TRBV6-6,CASNYQGNQPQHF
15,TRBV10-2,CASSPGLANLYEQYF
14,TRBV2,CASRVGTGEETQYF
15,TRBV7-3,CASSSGQGIYNEQFF
16,TRBV21-1,CASSLRGTGEHDEQFF
15,TRBV19,CASSQGRQPPIEQYF
15,TRBV7-9,CASSSTSGRYGEQYF
15,TRBV6-1,CASSVAAEGNTEAFF
12,TRBV7-2,CASSLGGLTQYF
14,TRBV19,CASSIGSIVEGYTF
17,TRBV19,CASSIVGAFADNSPLHF
16,TRBV7-9,CASSLDSGRSRETQYF
15,TRBV5-1,CASSLTSSGGHREYF
17,TRBV28,CASSLCLTGGGNTEAFF
13,TRBV7-2,CASSSAMNTEAFF